Listed here are 22 T cell receptor beta chains from one sample, sequenced in a study of shared clonotypes between healthy human individuals. Generated by immunoSEQ multiplex PCR, the TCRdb table keeps only in-frame clones and is missing some. The sample lists more than 450,000 clones, about four fifths occurring once. Sequencing was carried out using PBMCs. The receptors derive from a woman aged 40 to 49 in good health. Some clones in this sample may be carry-over from other donors' samples.

The chain's CDR3 is CASRTEQGRVVDYEQYF. CDR3 nucleotides: TGTGCCAGCAGGACAGAACAGGGAAGGGTAGTCGACTACGAGCAGTACTTC. The chain recombines TRBV5-6 with TRBJ2-7, with a possible D match to TRBD1 (6 bases). CDR3 length: 17 residues. Germline assignment: CDR1 SGHDT and CDR2 YYEEEE. Trimming pared 5 bases from V and 3 bases from J, leaving 24 bases between.

This clone occurred many times. The chain combines TRBV7-9 with TRBJ2-2, with D unresolved. The CDR3 totals 13 residues. Trimming removed 3 bases at V and 5 bases at J, with 7 bases between. The germline V gene has CDR1 SEHNR and CDR2 FQNEAQ (reference sequence). CDR3 loop: CASSFLGTGELFF. CDR3 nucleotide sequence: TGTGCCAGCAGCTTTCTGGGAACCGGGGAGCTGTTTTTT.

This rearrangement joins TRBV7-9 to TRBJ2-6; D unresolved. Germline-derived CDR1 and CDR2 are SEHNR and FQNEAQ (reference sequence). The CDR3 loop spans 15 amino acids. The V end lost 3 bases, the J end lost 0 bases, and 6 bases lay between the germline ends. This CDR3 reads CASSFAISGANVLTF. In nucleotides, the CDR3 is TGTGCCAGCAGCTTCGCGATCTCTGGGGCCAACGTCCTGACTTTC.

The chain has TRBV5-1 and TRBJ2-7; 7 bases line up with TRBD1. The CDR3 runs to 15 residues. Per the germline V gene, CDR1 is SGHRS and CDR2 is YFSETQ. With 4 bases clipped from V and 3 bases from J, the junction kept 10 bases outside the gene matches. The CDR3 here is CASSATGSNFYEQYF. The CDR3 nucleotides are TGCGCCAGCAGCGCGACAGGGAGTAACTTCTACGAGCAGTACTTC. Full variable domain (outside the CDR3, taken from reference TRBV5-1 and TRBJ2-7): KAGVTQTPRYLIKTRGQQVTLSCSPISGHRSVSWYQQTPGQGLQFLFEYFSETQRNKGNFPGRFSGRQFSNSRSEMNVSTLELGDSALYLCASSATGSNFYEQYFGPGTRLTVT.

The chain has TRBV28 and TRBJ2-7, with TRBD2 identical over 11 bases. Trimming took 2 bases from V and 4 from J; bases not matched to a gene: 7. Germline assignment: CDR1 MDHEN and CDR2 SYDVKM. CDR3 length equals 16 residues. The CDR3 DNA follows: TGTGCCAGCAGTTTAGAGCGACTAGCGGGATGGTACGAGCAGTACTTC. Translating gives CASSLERLAGWYEQYF. Using reference TRBV28 and TRBJ2-7 for the parts outside the CDR3, the full variable domain is DVKVTQSSRYLVKRTGEKVFLECVQDMDHENMFWYRQDPGLGLRLIYFSYDVKMKEKGDIPEGYSVSREKKERFSLILESASTNQTSMYLCASSLERLAGWYEQYFGPGTRLTVT.

The gene calls are TRBV30 and TRBJ2-7, with unresolved D. Trimming removed 3 bases at V and 3 bases at J, with 9 bases between. The germline gives CDR1 GTSNPN, CDR2 SVGIG (reference sequence). This CDR3 contains 12 residues. CDR3 bases: TGTGCCTGGAGCCCTTCAGTCTACGAGCAGTACTTC. Amino acids: CAWSPSVYEQYF.

This clone was recorded at least ten times. The J gene is TRBJ2-7, the V gene TRBV19; 8 bases line up with TRBD2. CDR3 size: 14 residues. With 3 bases clipped from V and 9 bases from J, the junction kept 10 bases outside the gene matches. The germline CDR1 and CDR2 sequences are LNHDA and SQIVND (reference sequence). CDR3 nucleotide sequence: TGTGCCAGTAGTATTACGGGAGGGAGACCTGTGCAGTACTTC. Translation: CASSITGGRPVQYF.

The gene calls are TRBV6-1 and TRBJ1-1, with D possibly TRBD1 on 5 matching bases. V was trimmed by 2 bases and J by 1 base, leaving 14 bases between them. Germline-derived CDR1 and CDR2 are MNHNS and SASEGT. The CDR3 has 16 residues. CDR3 bases: TGTGCCAGCAGTGAAAGCTGGGGCCGGGGGAACACTGAAGCTTTCTTT. As protein: CASSESWGRGNTEAFF.

The chain has TRBV11-2 and TRBJ2-5; tentative D call: TRBD2 (6 bases). This CDR3 is 15 amino acids long. CDR1 and CDR2 (germline): SGHAT, FQNNGV. The V end was cut by 3 bases, the J end by 5 bases, with 16 bases between. CDR3 DNA sequence: TGTGCCAGCAGCTTTAGCGGAAACGGGGTGGAGACCCAGTACTTC. Amino acids: CASSFSGNGVETQYF.

This clone was observed a handful of times. This sequence joins TRBV6-1 and TRBJ1-3, with a weak D call TRBD1 (5 bases). The germline V gene has CDR1 MNHNS and CDR2 SASEGT. The CDR3 consists of 15 residues. V lost 3 bases and J lost 2, with 11 bases in between. Here the CDR3 reads CASSEGGVPGNTIYF. DNA for the CDR3: TGTGCCAGCAGTGAGGGGGGGGTCCCTGGAAACACCATATATTTT.

This rearrangement joins TRBV29-1 to TRBJ2-1; 11 nucleotides agree with TRBD1. J was trimmed by 2 bases and V by 7 bases; bases with no gene match: 4. The germline CDR1 and CDR2 sequences are SQVTM and ANQGSEA. CDR3 length: 14 residues. CDR3 sequence (DNA): TGCAGCGGCAGGACAGGGGGCACCTACAATGAGCAGTTCTTC. It specifies CSGRTGGTYNEQFF.

The chain uses TRBV4-2 and TRBJ2-2; 7 bases agree with TRBD1. The V segment lost 0 bases and the J segment 3 bases; nucleotides outside the gene matches: 4. The CDR3 runs 16 residues. In germline, CDR1 is LGHNA, CDR2 YNFKEQ. The CDR3 bases are TGTGCCAGCAGCCAAGATGCGAGGGGGCACACCGGGGAGCTGTTTTTT. Its protein product is CASSQDARGHTGELFF.

The chain employs TRBV7-2 and TRBJ2-1; 7 bases are a match to TRBD2. V shed 3 bases, J shed 2 bases, and the junction held 4 bases outside the gene matches. The CDR3 covers 15 residues. Germline assignment: CDR1 SGHTA and CDR2 FQGNSA. The CDR3 loop is CASSLLAATYNEQFF. The CDR3 nucleotides read TGTGCCAGCAGCTTGCTAGCGGCGACCTACAATGAGCAGTTCTTC.

The genes are TRBV28 and TRBJ2-7; 8 nucleotides align to TRBD2. The V gene end was trimmed by 5 bases and the J gene end by 4 bases; junction bases not matched to a gene: 10. This CDR3 has 15 residues. The germline V gene has CDR1 MDHEN and CDR2 SYDVKM. The CDR3 sequence is CASSAPGGGTYEQYF. The DNA for the CDR3 is TGTGCCAGCAGTGCCCCGGGGGGGGGTACGTACGAGCAGTACTTC. The full variable domain, rest sourced from reference TRBV28 and TRBJ2-7, is DVKVTQSSRYLVKRTGEKVFLECVQDMDHENMFWYRQDPGLGLRLIYFSYDVKMKEKGDIPEGYSVSREKKERFSLILESASTNQTSMYLCASSAPGGGTYEQYFGPGTRLTVT.

The chain recombines TRBV29-1 with TRBJ2-1; TRBD2 aligns across 11 bases. The CDR3 has 16 amino acids. Trimming removed 5 bases from V and 8 bases from J; junction bases left unmatched: 14. Germline V gene sequence: CDR1 SQVTM, CDR2 ANQGSEA. The CDR3 is CSVSGLAGGLLDEQFF. The CDR3 DNA reads as TGCAGCGTTAGTGGATTAGCGGGAGGGCTTTTAGATGAGCAGTTCTTC.

This clone was observed once. The rearrangement links TRBV28 to TRBJ2-1; 8 nucleotides line up with TRBD2. Germline loops: CDR1 MDHEN, CDR2 SYDVKM. The junction had 5 bases not matched to a gene; V was cut back by 7 bases and J by 9 bases. The CDR3 is 12 residues long. CDR3 sequence reads: CASTSGGSEQFF. CDR3 sequence (DNA): TGTGCCAGCACTTCGGGGGGGAGTGAGCAGTTCTTC.

The rearrangement links TRBV10-3 to TRBJ2-5; D gene ambiguous. Germline lookup yields CDR1 ENHRY and CDR2 SYGVKD. V was clipped by 0 bases and J by 0 bases, with 8 bases between them. The CDR3 has 15 amino acids. CDR3 bases: TGTGCCATCAGTGAGTCGGGTGACAACCAAGAGACCCAGTACTTC. Its translation: CAISESGDNQETQYF.

This chain uses TRBV28 with TRBJ2-3; D perhaps matches TRBD2 (6 bases). V gave up 11 bases and J gave up 2 bases, with 20 bases separating them. From germline, CDR1 is MDHEN and CDR2 SYDVKM. The CDR3 totals 15 residues. CDR3 region: CAHGPQRAYTDTQYF. In nucleotides, the CDR3 is TGTGCCCATGGGCCCCAGCGGGCCTACACAGATACGCAGTATTTT. The full variable domain, with the rest looked up from reference TRBV28 and TRBJ2-3, is DVKVTQSSRYLVKRTGEKVFLECVQDMDHENMFWYRQDPGLGLRLIYFSYDVKMKEKGDIPEGYSVSREKKERFSLILESASTNQTSMYLCAHGPQRAYTDTQYFGPGTRLTVL.

The chain employs TRBV19 and TRBJ2-2, with 10 bases matching TRBD1. The CDR3 loop spans 17 amino acids. Germline loops: CDR1 LNHDA, CDR2 SQIVND (reference sequence). Trimming cost V 0 bases and J 2 bases; bases outside gene matches: 3. CDR3 region: CASSIDQTGGNTGELFF. In DNA, the CDR3 is TGTGCCAGTAGTATAGATCAGACAGGGGGCAACACCGGGGAGCTGTTTTTT.

The chain has TRBV10-2 and TRBJ2-1; no clear D. Germline loops: CDR1 WSHSY, CDR2 SAAADI. This CDR3 region has 16 residues. Trimming shortened V by 5 bases and J by 8 bases, and 22 bases separated the two germline ends. In DNA, the CDR3 is TGCGCCAGCAGTCCTCTTATTAGGCAGCGTATCGATGAGCAGTTCTTC. Translation: CASSPLIRQRIDEQFF.

This clone was picked up one time. V and J are TRBV6-5 and TRBJ1-2, with 8 bases that match TRBD1. Losses at the gene ends were 6 bases for V and 3 bases for J; bases not matched to a gene: 6. The CDR3 consists of 14 residues. Germline loops: CDR1 MNHEY, CDR2 SVGAGI. The CDR3 protein is CASRSDRGYYGYTF. As DNA, the CDR3 is TGTGCCAGCAGGTCCGACAGGGGCTACTATGGCTACACCTTC.

V gene TRBV6-5 combines with J gene TRBJ2-7; D gene unclear. The CDR3 covers 15 residues. Germline CDR1 and CDR2: MNHEY and SVGAGI. V gave up 8 bases and J gave up 4 bases, with 21 bases separating them. The CDR3 DNA is TGTGCCAGCCCCCACTGGTCAGGAGAGGAGTACGAGCAGTACTTC. It is translated as CASPHWSGEEYEQYF.